This T cell receptor (beta chain) was sequenced during a study of blood T cells in healthy people across ages. Turning to the study itself: Per two T cells, template switching captured roughly one barcoded beta molecule. Broader study findings: While age rose, TCR beta diversity per million T cells dropped in a roughly linear way.

This clonotype has only a few counts. The antigen remains undetermined. The total RNA that was extracted per sample amounted to at least 5 micrograms. Through a sample-barcoded 5' primer and a J-beta primer mix, a second PCR was run for roughly 7 to 12 cycles. From the 5' RACE reads, TCRdb called clonotypes with MiXCR, one entry per CDR3 protein. The table has approximately 800,000 distinct CDR3 sequences, about three fifths seen once. The CDR3 runs 16 residues. After removal of 3 bases from V and 0 bases from J, the junction contained 11 bases not matched to a gene. The germline V gene has CDR1 DFQATT and CDR2 SNEGSKA (reference sequence).

This sequence originates from a young man in good health. Sequenced sample: blood. J is TRBJ2-7 and V is TRBV20-1; 7 bases agree with TRBD1. The CDR3 reads CSAREQGYGFSYEQYF. CDR3 nucleotides: TGCAGTGCTAGGGAACAGGGGTATGGATTCTCCTACGAGCAGTACTTC.